The 23 T cell receptor beta chains in this list originate from one sample, sequenced in a study of T cell responses to AZD1222 COVID-19 vaccine (dated by TCRdb to about 2021). The time point label here, explained by the study, means: about 28 days (+/-7) after the second vaccine dose. Libraries were constructed by the immunoSEQ multiplex PCR assay. TCRdb obtained this table from immuneACCESS and retained in-frame rearrangements with V and J assigned. These tables miss some clones; where compared with another copy, unresolved V genes account for less than half of the shortfall, and the remainder is unexplained. The table for this sample lists approximately 150,000 clones; less than 95% of them were counted only once. Of the sample, roughly 6.2% is held by the ten largest clones. Sequenced here: peripheral blood, sampled 28 days after the second AZD1222 dose. These receptor sequences come from an adult who received the AZD1222 COVID-19 vaccine.

J is TRBJ1-1 and V is TRBV9, with a possible D match to TRBD1 (6 bases). This CDR3 contains 14 residues. V was shortened by 4 bases and J by 4 bases, with 14 bases between the two germline ends. CDR1 and CDR2 (germline): SGDLS, YYNGEE. The CDR3 nucleotides are TGTGCCAGCAGCCTACGACAGGACCCCACTGAAGCTTTCTTT. Its protein product is CASSLRQDPTEAFF. Complete variable domain (other parts from reference TRBV9 and TRBJ1-1): DSGVTQTPKHLITATGQRVTLRCSPRSGDLSVYWYQQSLDQGLQFLIQYYNGEERAKGNILERFSAQQFPDLHSELNLSSLELGDSALYFCASSLRQDPTEAFFGQGTRLTVV.

This clone was counted a few times. The chain uses TRBV4-3 and TRBJ2-3; D unresolved. CDR1 LGHNA and CDR2 YSLEER come from the germline V gene. Trimming stripped 1 base from V and 2 bases from J, with 10 bases between. CDR3 length: 15 amino acids. The CDR3 protein is CASSQGSVITDTQYF. CDR3 DNA sequence: TGCGCCAGCAGCCAAGGTTCGGTAATCACAGATACGCAGTATTTT.

The chain links TRBV6-5 to TRBJ2-7; D call uncertain. CDR3 length: 14 residues. Germline V lookup: CDR1 MNHEY, CDR2 SVGAGI. V dropped 5 bases and J dropped 3 bases, with 14 bases sitting between them. CDR3 in amino acids: CASSTLVRHYEQYF. In DNA, the CDR3 is TGTGCCAGCAGTACCCTAGTGCGGCACTACGAGCAGTACTTC.

J is TRBJ2-5 and V is TRBV7-2; 7 bases line up with TRBD2. Looked up from germline, CDR1 is SGHTA and CDR2 is FQGNSA. The CDR3 sequence is 14 residues long. Trimming at V came to 4 bases and at J to 5 bases, leaving 7 bases not matched to a gene. CDR3 protein: CASSSTRGVETQYF. The CDR3 DNA is TGTGCCAGCAGCTCTACTCGGGGGGTCGAGACCCAGTACTTC.

The J gene is TRBJ2-7, the V gene TRBV7-2, with 12 bases identical to TRBD2. Germline V gene sequence: CDR1 SGHTA, CDR2 FQGNSA. J lost 0 bases, V lost 6 bases, and 6 bases had no gene match. The CDR3 covers 16 residues. The CDR3 sequence is CASSYTSGGNSYEQYF. The CDR3 nucleotides are TGTGCCAGCAGTTATACTAGCGGGGGGAACTCCTACGAGCAGTACTTC.

CDR3 sequence (DNA): TGTGCCAGCAGCTCAGGACAGGGTGGGGACTTCTATAATTCACCCCTCCACTTT. Its protein product is CASSSGQGGDFYNSPLHF. This chain links TRBV28 with TRBJ1-6, with 8 bases fitting TRBD1. V lost 6 bases, J lost 3 bases, and 13 bases stayed unmatched. Germline V gives CDR1 MDHEN, CDR2 SYDVKM. The CDR3 has 18 amino acids.

This clone was detected once. The rearrangement links TRBV2 to TRBJ1-2, with 11 bases lining up with TRBD1. Germline V CDR1 and CDR2: SNHLY, FYNNEI. Losses at the gene ends were 6 bases for V and 8 bases for J; bases not matched to a gene: 5. CDR3 size: 13 residues. In DNA, the CDR3 is TGTGCCAGCAGGCGGGACAGGGGGGCCGGCTACACCTTC. Its translation: CASRRDRGAGYTF.

The V call is TRBV15, the J call TRBJ2-3; D is uncertain. Trimming stripped 0 bases from V and 7 bases from J, with 14 bases between. The CDR3 sequence is 15 residues long. Germline V CDR1 and CDR2: LNHNV, YYDKDF (reference sequence). CDR3 amino acids: CATSRDLGGSYTQYF. Written as DNA, the CDR3 is TGTGCCACCAGCAGAGATTTAGGCGGCAGTTATACGCAGTATTTT.

Of note for this clone: In the same sample, other DNA sequences code for this CDR3. The genes are TRBV2 and TRBJ1-5; the D gene is possibly TRBD1 (6 bases). Germline V gene sequence: CDR1 SNHLY, CDR2 FYNNEI. V was clipped by 2 bases and J by 4 bases, with 12 bases between them. There are 15 residues in the CDR3. The CDR3 region has the DNA TGTGCCAGCAGTGAAAGGGGGGTTGGGAATCAGCCCCAGCATTTT. Its protein product is CASSERGVGNQPQHF.

The CDR3 here is CASSQWRDEKLFF. CDR3 nucleotides: TGTGCCAGCAGCCAGTGGCGGGATGAAAAACTGTTTTTT. The chain couples TRBV7-2 to TRBJ1-4; D is unclear. Germline V lookup: CDR1 SGHTA, CDR2 FQGNSA. The ends were cut back, 5 bases at V and 6 bases at J, with 10 bases in the middle. CDR3 length: 13 amino acids.

This clone was recorded a few times. The chain carries TRBV11-1 and TRBJ2-7; D may match TRBD1 or TRBD2 (5 bases each). Deletions cut 2 bases from V and 2 bases from J, with 13 bases between. The CDR3 is 15 amino acids. Germline V lookup: CDR1 SGHAT, CDR2 FQDESV (reference sequence). The DNA for the CDR3 is TGTGCCAGCAGCTTAAATAACGGGGCCACCTACGAGCAGTACTTC. This encodes CASSLNNGATYEQYF.

This chain links TRBV7-2 with TRBJ1-3; 8 nucleotides align to TRBD1. Germline trimming cut 5 bases from V and 0 bases from J; bases unmatched to any gene: 6. Germline CDR1 is SGHTA and CDR2 is FQGNSA. The CDR3 extends over 16 amino acids. CDR3 sequence reads: CASSPGGAVSGNTIYF. The CDR3, as DNA: TGTGCCAGCAGCCCAGGGGGCGCGGTCTCTGGAAACACCATATATTTT.

The genes are TRBV30 and TRBJ1-2; TRBD1 matches 9 bases. The CDR3 totals 13 residues. The germline CDR1 and CDR2 sequences are GTSNPN and SVGIG (reference sequence). Germline trimming cut 2 bases from V and 6 bases from J; bases unmatched to any gene: 4. The CDR3 coding sequence is TGTGCCTGGAGTAGGGGACAGGGAGATGGCTACACCTTC. Encoded protein: CAWSRGQGDGYTF.

This chain connects TRBV10-3 to TRBJ1-1, with TRBD1 matching 7 bases. With V trimmed by 3 bases and J by 1 base, 8 bases remained unmatched. The V gene's germline CDR1 is ENHRY and CDR2 SYGVKD. The CDR3 is 16 residues long. The CDR3 coding sequence is TGTGCCATCAGTGACCACCAAGGGGGCGGGAACACTGAAGCTTTCTTT. Residues: CAISDHQGGGNTEAFF.

The chain uses TRBV6-2 or TRBV6-3 and TRBJ1-6; D might be TRBD1 (5 bases). The CDR3 totals 12 residues. Germline V gene sequence: CDR1 MNHEY, CDR2 SVGEGT. Between the trimmed V and J ends, which lost 5 bases and 8 bases, there was a span of 7 bases. The CDR3 spells CASSLRDSPLHF. CDR3 nucleotide sequence: TGTGCCAGCAGTCTCAGGGATTCACCCCTCCACTTT.

The chain combines TRBV18 with TRBJ1-4, with 11 bases aligning to TRBD1. The CDR3 covers 14 residues. Looked up from germline, CDR1 is KGHSH and CDR2 is LQKENI. With V trimmed by 4 bases and J by 7 bases, 2 bases remained unmatched. The CDR3 loop reads CASSLGTGGEKLFF. CDR3 nucleotide sequence: TGTGCCAGCTCACTGGGGACAGGGGGTGAAAAACTGTTTTTT.

This clone appeared a single time. This CDR3 is CASSFGRRRWAGNTIYF. In DNA form, the CDR3 reads TGTGCCAGCAGTTTCGGACGGAGGAGATGGGCTGGAAACACCATATATTTT. The chain is built from TRBV28 and TRBJ1-3; D not certain. CDR1 and CDR2 (germline): MDHEN, SYDVKM. This CDR3 has 17 residues. V was cut by 3 bases and J by 2 bases, with 17 bases left in between.

This clone was detected only a few times. The chain carries TRBV2 and TRBJ1-4; D is possibly TRBD1 (6 bases). CDR3 length: 13 residues. Trimming took off 4 bases at V and 8 bases at J, with 11 bases between the two ends. Germline V CDR1 and CDR2: SNHLY, FYNNEI. The DNA of the CDR3 is TGTGCCAGCAGTGCAGGGGTCGGGGAAAAACTGTTTTTT. Its translation: CASSAGVGEKLFF.

The chain has TRBV20-1 and TRBJ1-6, with D tentatively TRBD1 (5 bases). V lost 3 bases, J lost 0 bases, and 18 bases lay in between. From germline, CDR1 is DFQATT and CDR2 SNEGSKA (reference sequence). The CDR3 is 18 amino acids. The CDR3 DNA reads TGCAGTGCTAGTGGGGCGGCAGGGCTTAGCTCCTATAATTCACCCCTCCACTTT. This translates into CSASGAAGLSSYNSPLHF.

This chain links TRBV28 with TRBJ2-7; 7 bases line up with TRBD1. The V gene end was trimmed by 6 bases and the J gene end by 1 base; junction bases not matched to a gene: 3. This CDR3 has 13 residues. Germline lookup yields CDR1 MDHEN and CDR2 SYDVKM. CDR3 residues: CASSSGQSYEQYF. Here the CDR3 DNA reads TGTGCCAGCAGCTCGGGACAGTCCTACGAGCAGTACTTC.

The CDR3 DNA is TGTGCCAGCAGCCCACAGGGGGCGAATGGCTACACCTTC. It codes for CASSPQGANGYTF. The rearrangement uses TRBV7-2 and TRBJ1-2; 9 bases are a match to TRBD1. The trim removed 5 bases at V and 6 bases at J, leaving 4 bases unmatched. Per the germline V gene, CDR1 is SGHTA and CDR2 is FQGNSA. The CDR3 has 13 residues.

This chain uses TRBV28 with TRBJ2-7, with TRBD2 matching 8 bases. CDR1 is MDHEN and CDR2 is SYDVKM in the germline V gene. CDR3 size: 15 residues. J gave up 6 bases and V 2 bases, and 9 bases lay outside the gene matches. The CDR3 protein is CASSLVGGTRVEQYF. CDR3 in DNA: TGTGCCAGCAGTTTAGTGGGGGGGACTAGGGTCGAGCAGTACTTC.

This clone was counted a single time. V usage is TRBV19 and J usage is TRBJ1-1; 10 bases agree with TRBD1. Unmatched junction bases numbered 14, after V lost 7 bases and J lost 0 bases. CDR3 length: 18 residues. The germline V gene has CDR1 LNHDA and CDR2 SQIVND (reference sequence). CDR3 loop: CASTLPRRDRGMNTEAFF. The DNA for the CDR3 is TGTGCCAGTACCTTACCGCGCCGGGACAGGGGTATGAACACTGAAGCTTTCTTT.